The rows below give T cell receptor beta chains drawn from one sample of a study of blood T cell repertoires in COVID-19. Clones were read by immunoSEQ multiplex PCR, and TCRdb kept only the in-frame ones, dropping some. The sample yields around 200,000 clones, around nine tenths seen once. Sequenced input: peripheral blood. The receptors were sampled from a man between 65 and 85 years old with acute or convalescent COVID-19. The CDR3 runs from the conserved cysteine through the conserved F or W. The D gene is left open where the match is weak. Where a row states a size, it is once, few, many or the class of an expanded clone; other rows omit it.

abundance	d_gene	v_gene	j_gene	CDR3nt	CDR3aa
NA	TRBD1	TRBV5-1	TRBJ1-2	TGCGCCAGCAGCATTGGGACAGGGGTCTATGGCTACACCTTC	CASSIGTGVYGYTF
NA	NA	TRBV27	TRBJ2-3	TGTGCCAGCAGCCTGACTCCGGCGGATACGCAGTATTTT	CASSLTPADTQYF
NA	NA	TRBV2	TRBJ1-5	TGTGCCAGCAGTGTGTGGGAGAATCAGCCCCAGCATTTT	CASSVWENQPQHF
NA	NA	TRBV28	TRBJ2-4	TGTGCCAGCAGCCAGGACACAAACATTCAGTACTTC	CASSQDTNIQYF
few	NA	TRBV7-2	TRBJ1-2	TGTGCCAGCAGCTCGGTCCAGGGGACGTATGGCTACACCTTC	CASSSVQGTYGYTF
NA	NA	TRBV5-6	TRBJ2-7	TGTGCCAGCAGCCAGGTCGCCGGCGAGCAGTACTTC	CASSQVAGEQYF
NA	TRBD1	TRBV28	TRBJ1-5	TGTGCCAGTGAGGACAGGGTGAATCAGCCCCAGCATTTT	CASEDRVNQPQHF
NA	TRBD2	TRBV13	TRBJ2-5	TGTGCCAGCAGCGGAGGACTAGCGGGAGTAGAGACCCAGTACTTC	CASSGGLAGVETQYF
NA	TRBD1	TRBV4-1	TRBJ2-5	TGCGCCAGCAGCCTGGGACAGGGAAGGGAGACCCAGTACTTC	CASSLGQGRETQYF
few	NA	TRBV6-6	TRBJ1-6	TGTGCCAGCAACCCCGCTAGAGGAGATTCACCCCTCCACTTT	CASNPARGDSPLHF
NA	TRBD1	TRBV5-4	TRBJ2-3	TGTGCCAGCAGCTCGCGGGACAGGGGGCTTCAAGATACGCAGTATTTT	CASSSRDRGLQDTQYF
NA	NA	TRBV5-1	TRBJ1-4	TGCGCCAGCAGCTTGGCAGGGGCTGATGAAAAACTGTTTTTT	CASSLAGADEKLFF
NA	TRBD1	TRBV18	TRBJ1-6	TGTGCCAGCTCACGGACGGGACAGGGGAATTCACCCCTCCACTTT	CASSRTGQGNSPLHF
NA	NA	TRBV7-9	TRBJ2-4	TGTGCCAGCAGCAACCTAAGGGGGTTAGCCAAAAACATTCAGTACTTC	CASSNLRGLAKNIQYF
NA	TRBD1	TRBV19	TRBJ2-5	TGTGCCAGTAGTATCAACAGGGGGGAAGAGACCCAGTACTTC	CASSINRGEETQYF
NA	NA	TRBV2	TRBJ1-1	TGTGCCAGCAGTGAAGCGCAAGAGGGCGATTCGGCTTTCTTT	CASSEAQEGDSAFF
NA	TRBD1	TRBV6-1	TRBJ1-4	TGTGCCAGCAGTGAAGAAACTGGACAGGACTGGGCAAAACTGTTTTTT	CASSEETGQDWAKLFF
NA	TRBD2	TRBV28	TRBJ2-7	TGTGCCAGCGGTCTAGCGGGGGGTGGGGAGCAGTACTTC	CASGLAGGGEQYF
NA	NA	TRBV28	TRBJ1-5	TGTGCCAGCGCTCCATCTGGGGGCAACCAGCCCCAGCATTTT	CASAPSGGNQPQHF
NA	TRBD1	TRBV7-2	TRBJ2-7	TGTGCCAGCAGCGCTTTGACAGCCGGGACAGGGGACTACGAGCAGTACTTC	CASSALTAGTGDYEQYF
NA	TRBD2	TRBV4-1	TRBJ2-3	TGCGCCAGCAGCCAGGGACTAGCGGGAGCGGGAGATACGCAGTATTTT	CASSQGLAGAGDTQYF
NA	TRBD1	TRBV27	TRBJ2-7	TGTGCCAGCAGTTTAAGGACAGGGGGCTACGAGCAGTACTTC	CASSLRTGGYEQYF
NA	TRBD1	TRBV5-1	TRBJ2-5	TGCGCCAGCAGCTTGGGTGGACAGGGGGGACAGACCCAGTACTTC	CASSLGGQGGQTQYF
NA	NA	TRBV30	TRBJ1-5	TGTGCCTGGAGTGCTTGGACAAGCAATCAGCCCCAGCATTTT	CAWSAWTSNQPQHF
few	TRBD2	TRBV5-4	TRBJ2-3	TGTGCCAGCAGCTTGGCTAGCGGGAGGGCCAGGCTTCAAGATACGCAGTATTTT	CASSLASGRARLQDTQYF
NA	TRBD1	TRBV29-1	TRBJ1-2	TGCAGCGTTGGGGGACAGGGCCTCTATGGCTACACCTTC	CSVGGQGLYGYTF
NA	NA	TRBV6-5	TRBJ2-3	TGTGCCTCCACGGGCGGGGCTAGCACAGATACGCAGTATTTT	CASTGGASTDTQYF
NA	TRBD2	TRBV5-1	TRBJ2-7	TGCGCCAGCCATACTAGCGCGGAGGGAGTCGAGCAGTACTTC	CASHTSAEGVEQYF
NA	TRBD1	TRBV29-1	TRBJ1-3	TGCAGCGTCCCGGGACAGGGAAACACCATATATTTT	CSVPGQGNTIYF
NA	NA	TRBV10-3	TRBJ1-2	TGTGCCATCAGTAATCCCCCGGGGAACTATGGCTACACCTTC	CAISNPPGNYGYTF
NA	NA	TRBV5-1	TRBJ1-1	TGCGCCAGCAGCTTAGACTCACGACAGTCTCCAAACACTGAAGCTTTCTTT	CASSLDSRQSPNTEAFF